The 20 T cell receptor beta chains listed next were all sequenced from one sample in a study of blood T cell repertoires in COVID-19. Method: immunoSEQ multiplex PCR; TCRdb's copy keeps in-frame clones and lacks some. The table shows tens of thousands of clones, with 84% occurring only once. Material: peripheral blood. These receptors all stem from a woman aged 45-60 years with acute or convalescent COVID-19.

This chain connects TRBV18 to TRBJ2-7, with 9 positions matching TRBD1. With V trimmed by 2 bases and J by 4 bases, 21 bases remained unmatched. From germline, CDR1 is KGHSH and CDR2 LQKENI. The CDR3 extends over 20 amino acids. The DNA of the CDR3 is TGTGCCAGCTCACCATCGGTAGATGACGCCCTAGGACAGGGGCTGTACGAGCAGTACTTC. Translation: CASSPSVDDALGQGLYEQYF.

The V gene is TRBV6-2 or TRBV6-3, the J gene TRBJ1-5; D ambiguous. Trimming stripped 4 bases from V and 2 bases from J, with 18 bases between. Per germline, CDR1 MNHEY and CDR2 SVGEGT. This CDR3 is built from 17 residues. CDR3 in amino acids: CASSSGLELRGNQPQHF. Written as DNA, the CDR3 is TGTGCCAGCAGTTCCGGACTCGAGTTAAGGGGCAATCAGCCCCAGCATTTT.

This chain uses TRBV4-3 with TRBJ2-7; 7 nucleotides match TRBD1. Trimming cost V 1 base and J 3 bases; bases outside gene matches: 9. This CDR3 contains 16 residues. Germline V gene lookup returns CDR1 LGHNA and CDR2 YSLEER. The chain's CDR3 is CASSQAIGDRGYEQYF. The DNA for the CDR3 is TGCGCCAGCAGCCAAGCAATCGGGGACAGAGGCTACGAGCAGTACTTC.

CDR3 coding DNA: TGTGCCAGCAGCCAATTAAGGGGGGGGCCTTACAATGAGCAGTTCTTC. Its translation is CASSQLRGGPYNEQFF. The gene calls are TRBV3-1 (or the pseudogene TRBV3-2) and TRBJ2-1; D may be TRBD2 (7 bases). Germline V gene sequence: CDR1 LGHDT, CDR2 YNNKEL (reference sequence). There are 16 residues in the CDR3. Trimming removed 2 bases at V and 4 bases at J, with 15 bases between.

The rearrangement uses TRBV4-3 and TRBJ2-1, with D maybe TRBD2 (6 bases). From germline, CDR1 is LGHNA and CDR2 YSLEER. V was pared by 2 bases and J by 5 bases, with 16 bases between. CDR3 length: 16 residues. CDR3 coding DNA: TGCGCCAGCAGCCAAAGCGGTCTAGCGTTTGACAATGAGCAGTTCTTC. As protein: CASSQSGLAFDNEQFF.

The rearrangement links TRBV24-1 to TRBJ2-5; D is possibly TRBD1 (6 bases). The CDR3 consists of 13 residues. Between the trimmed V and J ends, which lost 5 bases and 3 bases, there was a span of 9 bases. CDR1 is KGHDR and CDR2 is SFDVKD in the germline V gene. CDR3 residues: CATSGTEKETQYF. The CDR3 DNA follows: TGTGCCACCAGTGGGACAGAGAAAGAGACCCAGTACTTC.

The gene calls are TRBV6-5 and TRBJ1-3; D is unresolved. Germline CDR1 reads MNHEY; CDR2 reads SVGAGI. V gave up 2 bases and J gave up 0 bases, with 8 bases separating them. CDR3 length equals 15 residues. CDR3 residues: CASSYVRDSGNTIYF. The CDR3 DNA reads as TGTGCCAGCAGTTACGTGAGGGACTCTGGAAACACCATATATTTT.

The CDR3 loop reads CASGQGYGEQFF. For the CDR3, the DNA is TGTGCTAGTGGTCAGGGTTACGGAGAGCAGTTCTTC. V is TRBV12-5 and J is TRBJ2-1; a possible D gene is TRBD1 (5 bases). The ends were cut back, 5 bases at V and 10 bases at J, with 12 bases in the middle. CDR1 LGHNT and CDR2 FRNRAP come from the germline V gene. This CDR3 is built from 12 residues.

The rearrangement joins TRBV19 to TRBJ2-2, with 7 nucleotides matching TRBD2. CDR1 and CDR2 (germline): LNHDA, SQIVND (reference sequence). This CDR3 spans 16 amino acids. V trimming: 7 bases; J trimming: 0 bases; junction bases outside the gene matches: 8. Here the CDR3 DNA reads TGTGCCAGTACTACGACTAGCATTACGAACACCGGGGAGCTGTTTTTT. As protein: CASTTTSITNTGELFF.

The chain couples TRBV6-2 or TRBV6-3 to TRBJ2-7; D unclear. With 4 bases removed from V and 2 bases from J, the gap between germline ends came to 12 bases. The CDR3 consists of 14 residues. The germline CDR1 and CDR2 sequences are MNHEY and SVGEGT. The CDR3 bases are TGTGCCAGCAGTTCTGACTGGTACACCTACGAGCAGTACTTC. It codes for CASSSDWYTYEQYF.

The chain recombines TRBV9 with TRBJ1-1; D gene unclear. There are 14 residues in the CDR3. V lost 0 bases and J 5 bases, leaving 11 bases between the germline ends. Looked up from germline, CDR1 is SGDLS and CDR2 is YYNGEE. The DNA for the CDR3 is TGTGCCAGCAGCGTAGTCGGAGAGGTGACTGAAGCTTTCTTT. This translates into CASSVVGEVTEAFF.

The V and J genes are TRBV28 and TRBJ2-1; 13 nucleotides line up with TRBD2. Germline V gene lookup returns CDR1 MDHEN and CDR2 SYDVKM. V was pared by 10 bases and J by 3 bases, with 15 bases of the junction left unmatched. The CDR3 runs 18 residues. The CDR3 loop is CANRERTSGRVGYNEQFF. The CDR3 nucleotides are TGTGCCAACCGGGAGCGGACTAGCGGGAGAGTGGGCTACAATGAGCAGTTCTTC.

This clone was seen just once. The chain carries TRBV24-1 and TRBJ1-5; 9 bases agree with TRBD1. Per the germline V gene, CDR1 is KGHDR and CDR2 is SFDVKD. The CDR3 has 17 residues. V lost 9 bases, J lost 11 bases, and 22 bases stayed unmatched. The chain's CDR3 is CATQKGQGGDPSEAQHF. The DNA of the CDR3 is TGTGCCACCCAAAAGGGACAGGGCGGTGATCCTAGCGAGGCCCAGCATTTT.

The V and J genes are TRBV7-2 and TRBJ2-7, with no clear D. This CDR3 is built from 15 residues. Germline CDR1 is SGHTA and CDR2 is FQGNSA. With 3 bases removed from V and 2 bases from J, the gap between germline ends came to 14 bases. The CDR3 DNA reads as TGTGCCAGCAGCTTTGGGCCTGGATTAACCTACGAGCAGTACTTC. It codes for CASSFGPGLTYEQYF.

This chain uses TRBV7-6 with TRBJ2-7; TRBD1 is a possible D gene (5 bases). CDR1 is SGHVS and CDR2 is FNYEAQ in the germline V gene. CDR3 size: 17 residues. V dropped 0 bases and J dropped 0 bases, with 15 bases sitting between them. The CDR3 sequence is CASSLAGDRTSSYEQYF. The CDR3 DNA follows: TGTGCCAGCAGCTTAGCTGGCGACAGAACGAGCTCCTACGAGCAGTACTTC. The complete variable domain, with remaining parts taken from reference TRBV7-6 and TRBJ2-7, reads GAGVSQSPRYKVTKRGQDVALRCDPISGHVSLYWYRQALGQGPEFLTYFNYEAQQDKSGLPNDRFSAERPEGSISTLTIQRTEQRDSAMYRCASSLAGDRTSSYEQYFGPGTRLTVT.

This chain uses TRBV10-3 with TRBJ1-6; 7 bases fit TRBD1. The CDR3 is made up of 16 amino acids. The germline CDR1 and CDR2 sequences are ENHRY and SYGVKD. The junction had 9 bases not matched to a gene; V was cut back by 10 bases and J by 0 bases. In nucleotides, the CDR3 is TGTGCCACGACGACAGGGATGAGCTCCTATAATTCACCCCTCCACTTT. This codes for CATTTGMSSYNSPLHF.

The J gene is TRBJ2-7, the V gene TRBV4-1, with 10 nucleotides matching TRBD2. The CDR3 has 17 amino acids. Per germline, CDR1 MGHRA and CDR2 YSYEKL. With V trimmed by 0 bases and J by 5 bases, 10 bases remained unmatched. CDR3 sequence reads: CASSQDPGGLATHEQYF. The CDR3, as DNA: TGCGCCAGCAGCCAAGATCCAGGGGGACTAGCGACCCACGAGCAGTACTTC.

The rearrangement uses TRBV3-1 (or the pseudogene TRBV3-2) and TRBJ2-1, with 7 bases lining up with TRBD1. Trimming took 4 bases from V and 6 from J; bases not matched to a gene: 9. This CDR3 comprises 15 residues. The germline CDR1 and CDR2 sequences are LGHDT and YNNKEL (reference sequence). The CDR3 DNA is TGTGCCAGCAGCCGGACCACCGGGACAGCCAATGAGCAGTTCTTC. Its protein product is CASSRTTGTANEQFF.

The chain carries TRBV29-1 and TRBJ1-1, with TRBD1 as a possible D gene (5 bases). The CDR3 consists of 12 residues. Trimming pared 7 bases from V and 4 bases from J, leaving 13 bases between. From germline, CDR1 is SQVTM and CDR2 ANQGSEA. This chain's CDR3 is CSAAQGGTEAFF. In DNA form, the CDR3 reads TGCAGCGCCGCCCAGGGAGGCACTGAAGCTTTCTTT.

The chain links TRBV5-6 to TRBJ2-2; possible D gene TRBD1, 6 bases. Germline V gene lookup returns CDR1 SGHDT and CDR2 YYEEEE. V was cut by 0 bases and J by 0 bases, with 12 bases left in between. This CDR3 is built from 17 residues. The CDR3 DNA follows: TGTGCCAGCAGCTTGGCCAATGGGGGCTCGAACACCGGGGAGCTGTTTTTT. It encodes CASSLANGGSNTGELFF.